This T cell receptor beta chain was identified in a study of cytomegalovirus exposure and HLA in healthy donors. With regard to this clone: Additional DNA sequences in this sample encode the identical CDR3.

PCR primers comprised 60 Vbeta and 13 Jbeta primers. Only in-frame clones appear in the TCRdb table, and some are missing; sequencing was by immunoSEQ multiplex PCR. The data show 150,000 or so clones, with around 67% seen just once and roughly 4% held by the top ten. Per germline, CDR1 SEHNR and CDR2 FQNEAQ (reference sequence). CDR3 length: 13 residues. V lost 6 bases to trimming and J lost 0 bases, with 9 bases between them. The rearrangement links TRBV7-9 to TRBJ2-7; D is unclear. The sequence was collected from a man in his late teens or twenties in good health and CMV-seropositive. The sequencing sample was made of PBMCs. The CDR3: CASRLGSSYEQYF. Here the CDR3 DNA reads TGTGCCAGCAGGTTGGGCAGCTCCTACGAGCAGTACTTC.